The T cell receptor beta chain under discussion was sequenced for a study of identical twins. General study findings and limits: Twin pairs had excess sharing that was weaker in beta out-of-frame sequences. Conclusions came from cross-sectional statistical analysis, not from following the same donors.

The CDR3 length is 12 residues. Germline CDR1 reads SNHLY; CDR2 reads FYNNEI. With 4 bases removed from V and 9 bases from J, the gap between germline ends came to 10 bases. Concerning this clonotype: The antigen remains unidentified.

TCRdb re-analysed the 5' RACE reads in MiXCR, keeping a single row per CDR3 protein. The table includes approximately 500,000 distinct CDR3 sequences, over 12% detected once. The data were also submitted as part of a second study, on yellow fever vaccine responses in identical twins.

Material for sequencing was CD4+ T cells sorted from blood. The rearrangement joins TRBV2 to TRBJ2-1, with D unclear. The clonotype originates from a woman aged 18-29 years in good health. CDR3 nucleotide sequence: TGTGCCAGCAGTGTTTGGTGGGGTGAGCAGTTCTTC. Amino acids: CASSVWWGEQFF.